The TCR beta chain described here comes from a study of cytomegalovirus exposure and HLA in healthy donors. The CDR3 covers 13 residues. Germline CDR1 reads MNHEY; CDR2 reads SVGAGI. V shed 7 bases and J 9 bases; nucleotides not matched to a gene: 5. Both 60 Vbeta primers and 13 Jbeta primers went into the PCR. Produced via immunoSEQ multiplex PCR; TCRdb's table is partial and in-frame only. The profile shows about 250,000 clones, around nine tenths of them singletons. This sequence originates from a girl aged 2-10 years in good health and CMV-seronegative. This chain joins TRBV6-5 and TRBJ1-6, with 8 bases matching TRBD1. Sequencing used PBMCs. The CDR3 spells CASNPGGSSPLHF. The CDR3 DNA is TGTGCCAGCAACCCAGGGGGCAGTTCACCCCTCCACTTT.